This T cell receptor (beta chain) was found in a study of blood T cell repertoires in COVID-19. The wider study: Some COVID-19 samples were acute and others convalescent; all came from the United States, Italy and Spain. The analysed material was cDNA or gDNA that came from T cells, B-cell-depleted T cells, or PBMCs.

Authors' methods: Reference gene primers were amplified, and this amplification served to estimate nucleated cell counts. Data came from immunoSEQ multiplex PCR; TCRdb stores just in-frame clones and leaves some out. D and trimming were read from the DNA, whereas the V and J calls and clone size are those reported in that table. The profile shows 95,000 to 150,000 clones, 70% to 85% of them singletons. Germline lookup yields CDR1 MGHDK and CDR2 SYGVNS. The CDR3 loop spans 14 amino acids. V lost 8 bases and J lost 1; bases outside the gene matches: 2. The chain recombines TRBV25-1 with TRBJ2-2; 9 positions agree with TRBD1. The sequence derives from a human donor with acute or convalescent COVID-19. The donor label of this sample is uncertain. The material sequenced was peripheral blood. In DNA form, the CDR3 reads TGTGCCAGCGGGGGACAGGGGAACACCGGGGAGCTGTTTTTT. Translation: CASGGQGNTGELFF.